This TCR beta chain appears in the sequencing data of a study of T-cell reconstitution after alpha-beta-depleted transplantation in children. Overall study findings and caveats: It was newly produced T cells that mostly accounted for T-cell counts and diversity one year after transplant. TCRbeta diversity was high at day 60 in some patients (a result of surviving recipient T cells and thymic progenitors). At around two months after transplant, the alpha-beta T cells were reportedly derived from several hundred expanded clones that came from non-depleted graft cells.

With regard to this clonotype: The target antigen is unknown.

TCRbeta library construction was performed incorporating unique molecular identifiers. TCRdb re-analysed the PCR reads in MiXCR, keeping a single row per CDR3 protein. Counted here are about 600,000 distinct CDR3 sequences, 10% to 15% occurring once; the ten biggest clones make up around 2%. Germline V gene sequence: CDR1 MDHEN, CDR2 SYDVKM. The CDR3 totals 15 residues. V lost 3 bases to trimming and J lost 0 bases, with 10 bases between them. The rearrangement uses TRBV28 and TRBJ2-3; D gene uncertain. The sample consisted of PBMCs, mostly from graft donor cells, taken 360 days after TCRalphabeta/CD19-depleted stem cell transplant. The TCR was taken from a male patient younger than 18 who had a stem cell transplant for acute myeloid leukemia, so the T cells may come from the graft donor. The CDR3 protein is CASSFPAASTDTQYF. The CDR3 DNA is TGTGCCAGCAGTTTTCCAGCTGCTAGCACAGATACGCAGTATTTT. Complete variable domain (other parts from reference TRBV28 and TRBJ2-3): DVKVTQSSRYLVKRTGEKVFLECVQDMDHENMFWYRQDPGLGLRLIYFSYDVKMKEKGDIPEGYSVSREKKERFSLILESASTNQTSMYLCASSFPAASTDTQYFGPGTRLTVL.